The clone carrying this TCR beta chain was recorded only once. As yet, its antigen is unknown. One end of the junction fails to match germline, which may point to a read error. This record belongs to a study of cytomegalovirus exposure and HLA in healthy donors. Study-level information: The same platform was used for the roughly 130 validation repertoires as for the 666 first-cohort repertoires, as reported in a later analysis.

Measured with immunoSEQ multiplex PCR; TCRdb has only the in-frame clones, and not every one. The table records around 350,000 clones, 75% to 90% of them present only once. The CDR3 length is 13 residues. The germline CDR1 and CDR2 sequences are MNHNS and SASEGT. Separate from the roughly 670-subject first cohort, the approximately 120-subject validation cohort was the one that the donors belonged to. Study-level findings and limits: The authors listed 164 TCR beta chains as cytomegalovirus-associated. Published work reported that the classifier diagnosed cytomegalovirus status with high specificity and sensitivity.

The chain has TRBV6-1 and TRBJ1-2; possible D gene TRBD1, 5 bases. The origin of this receptor is a woman aged 18-29 years in good health and CMV-seronegative. The source material was PBMCs. CDR3 in amino acids: CASIDSTNYGYTF. The DNA of the CDR3 is TGTGCCAGCATCGACAGTACTAATTATGGCTACACCTTC.